The source of this T cell receptor beta chain is a study of blood T cell repertoires in COVID-19. About the study: Acute and convalescent COVID-19 samples came from the United States, Italy and Spain. Sample material is recorded as cDNA or gDNA derived from T cells, B-cell-depleted T cells, or PBMCs.

The CDR3 spans 15 residues. Germline V gene data show CDR1 as SEHNR and CDR2 as FQNEAQ (reference sequence). Trimming removed 5 bases from V and 7 bases from J; junction bases left unmatched: 8. Source study methods: The assay estimated nucleated cells by amplifying reference gene primers. Here immunoSEQ multiplex PCR was the method, and the copy in TCRdb shows in-frame clones only, minus some. The V and J calls and clone size are taken from that table; D and trimming were inferred from the DNA. This sample has about 210,000 clones, with approximately 80% found just once. Sequences were obtained from peripheral blood. This clonotype was obtained from a human donor in a cohort sampled during active COVID-19. This rearrangement joins TRBV7-9 to TRBJ1-5; 10 positions match TRBD1. The CDR3 bases are TGTGCCAGCAGCGAAGGACAGGGGGAGAAACAGCCCCAGCATTTT. It codes for CASSEGQGEKQPQHF.